What follows are 16 T cell receptor beta chains derived from one specimen sequenced in a study of a mutant IDH1 vaccine in newly diagnosed glioma. Sequencing used immunoSEQ multiplex PCR; TCRdb keeps in-frame clones, though not all of them. The sample consists of some 68,000 clones, 79% of them appearing once. Indicated time point: baseline, week 1 (first vaccination visit). The treatment here: pre-vaccination baseline after standard-of-care therapy. This specimen consisted of PBMCs, obtained from a glioma patient treated with radiotherapy, temozolomide or both. All receptors come from a man aged 50 to 60 with glioma.

The chain has TRBV5-4 and TRBJ2-1; 12 bases are a match to TRBD2. Germline CDR1 SGHNT, CDR2 YYREEE (reference sequence). The CDR3 length is 15 residues. Trimming took 0 bases from V and 9 from J; bases not matched to a gene: 4. The CDR3 DNA is TGTGCCAGCAGCTTGGGACTAGCGGGGGTGAGTGAGCAGTTCTTC. It translates to CASSLGLAGVSEQFF. Together with reference TRBV5-4 and TRBJ2-1, the CDR3 gives the full variable domain: ETGVTQSPTHLIKTRGQQVTLRCSSQSGHNTVSWYQQALGQGPQFIFQYYREEENGRGNFPPRFSGLQFPNYSSELNVNALELDDSALYLCASSLGLAGVSEQFFGPGTRLTVL.

The chain's CDR3 is CASSPTGNSNQPQHF. Written as DNA, the CDR3 is TGTGCCAGCAGTCCCACAGGGAATAGCAATCAGCCCCAGCATTTT. The V gene is TRBV2, the J gene TRBJ1-5, with a possible D match to TRBD1 (6 bases). V lost 5 bases, J lost 0 bases, and 11 bases lay in between. The CDR3 consists of 15 residues. Germline values: CDR1 SNHLY, CDR2 FYNNEI.

The gene calls are TRBV5-6 and TRBJ1-2; 11 bases agree with TRBD1. The germline gives CDR1 SGHDT, CDR2 YYEEEE. After removal of 4 bases from V and 4 bases from J, the junction contained 9 bases not matched to a gene. This CDR3 contains 16 residues. The CDR3 region is CASSAPGQGVSYGYTF. DNA of the CDR3: TGTGCCAGCAGCGCGCCGGGACAGGGGGTCAGCTATGGCTACACCTTC.

The chain is built from TRBV4-1 and TRBJ1-1; maybe TRBD1 (5 bases). There are 14 residues in the CDR3. The V gene lost 6 bases and the J gene lost 0 bases, with 11 bases spanning the gap. CDR1 is MGHRA and CDR2 is YSYEKL in the germline V gene. The CDR3 nucleotides read TGCGCCAGCAGTCTGGGGACGCTGAACACTGAAGCTTTCTTT. It is translated as CASSLGTLNTEAFF.

V and J are TRBV6-4 and TRBJ1-1; possibly TRBD1 for D (5 bases). V lost 2 bases to trimming and J lost 5 bases, with 9 bases between them. The CDR3 extends over 13 amino acids. CDR1 and CDR2 (germline): MRHNA, SNTAGT. The chain's CDR3 is CASSDRGGTEAFF. In DNA form, the CDR3 reads TGTGCCAGCAGTGACAGGGGCGGAACTGAAGCTTTCTTT.

The chain combines TRBV5-4 with TRBJ2-2; TRBD2 aligns across 14 bases. CDR3 length: 16 residues. The ends lost 0 bases at V and 5 bases at J; junction bases unmatched: 0. From germline, CDR1 is SGHNT and CDR2 YYREEE (reference sequence). The CDR3 DNA follows: TGTGCCAGCAGCTTGGGACTAGCGGGGGGGACCGGGGAGCTGTTTTTT. Its protein is CASSLGLAGGTGELFF.

The chain recombines TRBV9 with TRBJ1-2; D gene ambiguous. Germline assignment: CDR1 SGDLS and CDR2 YYNGEE. Trimming shortened V by 3 bases and J by 1 base, and 19 bases separated the two germline ends. The CDR3 spans 17 residues. The CDR3 nucleotides are TGTGCCAGCAGCGACCATCCCGAGAACAGAAATAACTATGGCTACACCTTC. Amino acids: CASSDHPENRNNYGYTF.

The rearrangement joins TRBV29-1 to TRBJ2-4; tentatively, D is TRBD1 (5 bases). Trimming cost V 6 bases and J 9 bases, with 15 bases left between them. This CDR3 comprises 12 residues. From germline, CDR1 is SQVTM and CDR2 ANQGSEA. The CDR3 loop is CSVILGELIQYF. In nucleotides, the CDR3 is TGCAGCGTAATCTTAGGGGAACTCATTCAGTACTTC.

This chain uses TRBV2 with TRBJ1-1; D is possibly TRBD1 (6 bases). With 4 bases removed from V and 0 bases from J, the gap between germline ends came to 9 bases. The CDR3 totals 14 residues. Germline V lookup: CDR1 SNHLY, CDR2 FYNNEI. The CDR3 sequence: CASSGGRLNTEAFF. Here the CDR3 DNA reads TGTGCCAGCAGTGGGGGGCGACTGAACACTGAAGCTTTCTTT.

This chain uses TRBV5-1 with TRBJ2-7; 9 positions agree with TRBD2. The CDR3 sequence is 14 residues long. Germline-derived CDR1 and CDR2 are SGHRS and YFSETQ. J was trimmed by 2 bases and V by 4 bases; bases with no gene match: 4. The CDR3 loop is CASSASSGAYEQYF. DNA for the CDR3: TGCGCCAGCAGCGCCTCTAGCGGGGCCTACGAGCAGTACTTC.

This chain connects TRBV6-6 to TRBJ2-2; 9 positions match TRBD1. The CDR3 covers 14 residues. In germline, CDR1 is MNHNY, CDR2 SVGAGI (reference sequence). J lost 4 bases, V lost 8 bases, and 5 bases had no gene match. Here the CDR3 reads CASHRGQGTGELFF. CDR3 nucleotide sequence: TGTGCCAGCCACAGGGGGCAAGGCACCGGGGAGCTGTTTTTT.

The chain links TRBV19 to TRBJ1-1; D gene ambiguous. The V end lost 6 bases, the J end lost 4 bases, and 12 bases lay between the germline ends. The CDR3 spans 13 residues. Germline V gene lookup returns CDR1 LNHDA and CDR2 SQIVND (reference sequence). The DNA for the CDR3 is TGTGCCAGTAGCAGGACCGGAATCACTGAAGCTTTCTTT. This gives the protein CASSRTGITEAFF.

The chain uses TRBV19 and TRBJ1-5; 7 bases are a match to TRBD1. The length of the CDR3 is 15 residues. The V gene's germline CDR1 is LNHDA and CDR2 SQIVND (reference sequence). V gave up 3 bases and J gave up 3 bases; unmatched junction bases: 5. The CDR3 region has the DNA TGTGCCAGTAGTATGTACAGGGGTAACAATCAGCCCCAGCATTTT. Residues: CASSMYRGNNQPQHF.

V gene TRBV5-6 combines with J gene TRBJ2-7; 10 positions match TRBD1. The length of the CDR3 is 14 residues. Germline assignment: CDR1 SGHDT and CDR2 YYEEEE. Germline trimming cut 3 bases from V and 2 bases from J; bases unmatched to any gene: 2. The CDR3, as DNA: TGTGCCAGCAGCTCCGGACAGGGGGCCTACGAGCAGTACTTC. Translating gives CASSSGQGAYEQYF.

This clone was counted a few times. The V and J genes are TRBV5-1 and TRBJ2-3, with D unclear. Germline V gives CDR1 SGHRS, CDR2 YFSETQ. V lost 0 bases and J lost 5, with 16 bases in between. This CDR3 has 16 amino acids. CDR3 protein: CASSLAVERAVDTQYF. Written as DNA, the CDR3 is TGCGCCAGCAGCTTGGCCGTGGAAAGGGCGGTAGATACGCAGTATTTT.

The chain joins TRBV10-3 to TRBJ1-2; TRBD1 matches at 9 bases. This CDR3 contains 14 residues. Germline lookup yields CDR1 ENHRY and CDR2 SYGVKD. J lost 9 bases, V lost 5 bases, and 10 bases had no gene match. As DNA, the CDR3 is TGTGCCATCAGTCATGGACAGGGGAGGTTCAGCTACACCTTC. Translation: CAISHGQGRFSYTF.